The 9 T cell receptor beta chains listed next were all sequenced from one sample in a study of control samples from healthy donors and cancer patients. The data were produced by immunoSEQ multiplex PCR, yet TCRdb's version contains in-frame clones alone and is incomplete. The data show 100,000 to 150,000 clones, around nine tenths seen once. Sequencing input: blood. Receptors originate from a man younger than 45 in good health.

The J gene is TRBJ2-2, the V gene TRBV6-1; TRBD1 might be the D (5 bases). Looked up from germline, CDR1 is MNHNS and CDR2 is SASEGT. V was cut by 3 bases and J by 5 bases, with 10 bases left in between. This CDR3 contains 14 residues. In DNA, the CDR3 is TGTGCCAGCAGTGACAGGGCGGTGACCGGGGAGCTGTTTTTT. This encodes CASSDRAVTGELFF.

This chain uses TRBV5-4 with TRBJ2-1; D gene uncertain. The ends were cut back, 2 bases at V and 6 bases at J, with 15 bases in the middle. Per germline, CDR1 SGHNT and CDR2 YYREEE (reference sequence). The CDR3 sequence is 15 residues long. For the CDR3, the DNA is TGTGCCAGCAGCTTAAGGGTCGGTGGCATCAATGAGCAGTTCTTC. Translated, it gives CASSLRVGGINEQFF. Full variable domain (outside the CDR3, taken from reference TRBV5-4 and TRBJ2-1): ETGVTQSPTHLIKTRGQQVTLRCSSQSGHNTVSWYQQALGQGPQFIFQYYREEENGRGNFPPRFSGLQFPNYSSELNVNALELDDSALYLCASSLRVGGINEQFFGPGTRLTVL.

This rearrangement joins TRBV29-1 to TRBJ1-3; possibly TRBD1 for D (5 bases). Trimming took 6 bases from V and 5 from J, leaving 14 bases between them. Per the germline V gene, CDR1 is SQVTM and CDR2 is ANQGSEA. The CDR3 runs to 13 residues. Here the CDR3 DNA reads TGCAGCGTGAGGACATCCGCAAGAAACACCATATATTTT. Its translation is CSVRTSARNTIYF.

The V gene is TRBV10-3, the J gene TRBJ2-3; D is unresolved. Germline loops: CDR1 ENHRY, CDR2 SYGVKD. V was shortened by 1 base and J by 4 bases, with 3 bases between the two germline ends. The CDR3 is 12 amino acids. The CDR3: CAISEWADTQYF. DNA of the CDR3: TGTGCCATCAGTGAGTGGGCAGATACGCAGTATTTT.

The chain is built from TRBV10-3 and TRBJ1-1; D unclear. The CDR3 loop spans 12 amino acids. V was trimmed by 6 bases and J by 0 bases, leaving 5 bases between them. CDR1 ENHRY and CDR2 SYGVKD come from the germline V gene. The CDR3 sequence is CAIRDLNTEAFF. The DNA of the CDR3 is TGTGCCATCAGGGACTTGAACACTGAAGCTTTCTTT.

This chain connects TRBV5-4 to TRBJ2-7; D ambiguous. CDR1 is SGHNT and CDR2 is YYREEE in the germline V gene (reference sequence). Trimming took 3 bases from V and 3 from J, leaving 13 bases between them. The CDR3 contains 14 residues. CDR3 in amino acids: CASSSYGRDYEQYV. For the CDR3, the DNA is TGTGCCAGCAGCTCGTACGGCCGTGACTACGAGCAGTACGTC.

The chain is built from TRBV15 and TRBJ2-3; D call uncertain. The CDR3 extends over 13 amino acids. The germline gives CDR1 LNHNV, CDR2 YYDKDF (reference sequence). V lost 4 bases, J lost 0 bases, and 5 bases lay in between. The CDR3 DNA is TGTGCCACCAGCACTTCTAGCACAGATACGCAGTATTTT. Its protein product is CATSTSSTDTQYF.

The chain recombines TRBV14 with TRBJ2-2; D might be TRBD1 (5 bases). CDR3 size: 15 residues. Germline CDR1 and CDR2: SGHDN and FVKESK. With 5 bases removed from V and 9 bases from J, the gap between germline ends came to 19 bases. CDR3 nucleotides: TGTGCCAGCAGCGAAGTCAGGGCCTCCCCCAGGGAGCTGTTTTTT. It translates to CASSEVRASPRELFF.

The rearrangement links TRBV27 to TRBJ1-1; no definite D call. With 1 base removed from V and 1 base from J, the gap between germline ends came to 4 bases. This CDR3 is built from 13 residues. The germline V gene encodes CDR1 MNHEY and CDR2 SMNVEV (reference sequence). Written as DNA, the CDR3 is TGTGCCAGCAGTTTATATAGGAACACTGAAGCTTTCTTT. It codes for CASSLYRNTEAFF.